This T cell receptor (beta chain) was captured by sequencing in a study of cytotoxic CD8 clonotypes in ibrutinib-treated CLL. Background on the study: The response samples were taken once patients had been treated for a median of approximately 12 months, range 6 to 36. Among the samples, the mean was around 260,000 productive templates and roughly 100,000 productive rearrangements.

Profiling relied on immunoSEQ multiplex PCR, and the TCRdb table lists in-frame clones only, not all of them. The sample shows roughly 170,000 clones, roughly 80% of them seen only once. Whole-study results and caveats: There were differences in sampling times between sustained-remission and progressing patients. Rare overall, public clonotypes shrank or held steady under therapy.

Germline V gene sequence: CDR1 MGHRA, CDR2 YSYEKL. Trimming removed 1 base from V and 5 bases from J, with 20 bases in between. This CDR3 has 18 residues. In the case of this clone: Its antigen is not identified.

The sequence came from a human donor with chronic lymphocytic leukemia. The sample was PBMCs, taken after 24 months of ibrutinib treatment. The V and J genes are TRBV4-1 and TRBJ2-2; weak D call: TRBD1 (6 bases). The CDR3 protein is CASSQGRLGAEDTGELFF. CDR3 nucleotide sequence: TGCGCCAGCAGCCAAGGGCGTCTGGGGGCGGAAGATACCGGGGAGCTGTTTTTT.